The next 12 T cell receptor beta chains were all read from a single sample in a study of vaccination and CD4 T cells after COVID-19. TCRdb analysed the PCR reads with MiXCR anew, one entry per CDR3 protein. This table holds about 22,000 distinct CDR3 sequences, about three fifths found once. The sample was CD4+ T cells from blood, taken before SARS-CoV-2 vaccination. The receptors were sampled from a human donor who had recovered from COVID-19.

V gene TRBV28 combines with J gene TRBJ1-2; D may be TRBD1 (5 bases). Germline V lookup: CDR1 MDHEN, CDR2 SYDVKM. The CDR3 extends over 15 amino acids. Trimming removed 2 bases from V and 4 bases from J, with 14 bases in between. The CDR3 region has the DNA TGTGCCAGCAGTTTAGACAGCCGACCCCTCTATGGCTACACCTTC. Its translation is CASSLDSRPLYGYTF.

J is TRBJ2-1 and V is TRBV28; 15 nucleotides match TRBD2. Germline assignment: CDR1 MDHEN and CDR2 SYDVKM. This CDR3 spans 16 amino acids. The V segment lost 6 bases and the J segment 7 bases; nucleotides outside the gene matches: 7. CDR3 protein: CASSGTSGRKGNEQFF. The DNA for the CDR3 is TGTGCCAGCAGCGGGACTAGCGGGAGGAAGGGGAATGAGCAGTTCTTC.

V gene TRBV6-2 or TRBV6-3 combines with J gene TRBJ2-5; D is uncertain. Germline CDR1 is MNHEY and CDR2 is SVGEGT. This CDR3 region has 13 residues. The V end lost 2 bases, the J end lost 3 bases, and 7 bases lay between the germline ends. CDR3 protein: CASSYQNKETQYF. CDR3 bases: TGTGCCAGCAGTTACCAGAATAAAGAGACCCAGTACTTC.

The rearrangement links TRBV20-1 to TRBJ2-7; 9 positions agree with TRBD1. CDR1 is DFQATT and CDR2 is SNEGSKA in the germline V gene (reference sequence). V lost 0 bases and J lost 3; bases outside the gene matches: 9. This CDR3 has 16 residues. CDR3 bases: TGCAGTGCTAGAGACCCGGGACAGGGTCACGACTACGAGCAGTACTTC. Residues: CSARDPGQGHDYEQYF.

The V gene is TRBV28, the J gene TRBJ2-5; 7 bases are a match to TRBD1. This CDR3 region has 15 residues. Germline V lookup: CDR1 MDHEN, CDR2 SYDVKM. V shed 5 bases and J 5 bases; nucleotides not matched to a gene: 11. DNA of the CDR3: TGTGCCAGCAGTCCTCCCAGGGGGATTAGGGAGACCCAGTACTTC. Its translation: CASSPPRGIRETQYF.

This clonotype was seen a handful of times. V usage is TRBV15 and J usage is TRBJ2-7; no reliable D call. Germline CDR1 is LNHNV and CDR2 is YYDKDF (reference sequence). V lost 1 base and J 7 bases, leaving 14 bases between the germline ends. The CDR3 runs to 14 residues. The CDR3: CATSRVSESGEQYF. The CDR3 coding sequence is TGTGCCACCAGCAGAGTTTCCGAGTCCGGTGAGCAGTACTTC.

This clonotype was seen more than once but under ten times. The chain is built from TRBV18 and TRBJ1-1; maybe TRBD1 (6 bases). V was pared by 2 bases and J by 6 bases, with 13 bases between. CDR1 and CDR2 from the germline V gene are KGHSH and LQKENI. The CDR3 totals 14 residues. The CDR3 DNA is TGTGCCAGCTCACCAAACAGGGAGTACGCTGAAGCTTTCTTT. Translated, it gives CASSPNREYAEAFF.

The chain joins TRBV7-8 to TRBJ1-4, with D possibly matching TRBD1 (5 bases). The CDR3 is 16 amino acids. Germline-derived CDR1 and CDR2 are SGHVS and FQNEAQ. V was cut by 1 base and J by 8 bases, with 17 bases left in between. As DNA, the CDR3 is TGTGCCAGCAGCTTAGGCCGGGGCCCTCGAGGAGAAAAACTGTTTTTT. It is translated as CASSLGRGPRGEKLFF.

This clonotype came up a few times. The chain combines TRBV6-1 with TRBJ1-1; D is perhaps TRBD1 (6 bases). Germline-derived CDR1 and CDR2 are MNHNS and SASEGT. The V and J ends lost 5 bases and 2 bases respectively, with 12 bases between them. The length of the CDR3 is 14 residues. The CDR3 protein is CASSPPTGNTEAFF. Here the CDR3 DNA reads TGTGCCAGCAGTCCACCGACAGGAAACACTGAAGCTTTCTTT.

This chain joins TRBV11-3 and TRBJ1-4; D unresolved. In germline, CDR1 is SGHNT, CDR2 YENEEA. CDR3 length equals 15 residues. Deletions cut 1 base from V and 0 bases from J, with 6 bases between. The CDR3 region has the DNA TGTGCCAGCAGCTTAGGGAGGGCAACTAATGAAAAACTGTTTTTT. It specifies CASSLGRATNEKLFF.

This chain joins TRBV29-1 and TRBJ2-7, with 10 nucleotides matching TRBD2. This CDR3 is 14 amino acids long. J gave up 6 bases and V 4 bases, and 9 bases lay outside the gene matches. Germline V gene lookup returns CDR1 SQVTM and CDR2 ANQGSEA. CDR3 DNA sequence: TGCAGCGTTGGACGGGCTAGCGGGAGCCGCGAGCAGTACTTC. It is translated as CSVGRASGSREQYF.

This clonotype was seen just once. A read error may produce the germline difference seen at one junction end. The chain recombines TRBV6-5 with TRBJ1-1, with 9 bases fitting TRBD1. This CDR3 has 14 amino acids. Germline-derived CDR1 and CDR2 are MNHEY and SVGAGI. CDR3 DNA sequence: TGTGCCGGCAGTTATGCGGACAGGGGATCTGAAGCTTTCTTT. As protein: CAGSYADRGSEAFF.